The rows below give T cell receptor beta chains drawn from one sample of a study of cytomegalovirus exposure and HLA in healthy donors. Sequencing used immunoSEQ multiplex PCR; TCRdb keeps in-frame clones, though not all of them. The sample includes about 80,000 clones, approximately 62% of them seen just once. Source material: PBMCs. The receptors shown here come from a male donor in good health and CMV-seropositive. CDR3s include the opening cysteine and the closing phenylalanine or tryptophan. Each record gives: D gene, V gene, J gene, clone size, CDR3 protein, CDR3 DNA. The D gene is left open where the match is weak. Rows give clone size only sometimes, using once, few, many, or a class for an expanded clone.

TRBD2	TRBV4-1	TRBJ2-5	few	CASSQLLSGRETQYF	TGCGCCAGCAGCCAGCTCCTTAGCGGGAGAGAGACCCAGTACTTC
TRBD1	TRBV5-6	TRBJ1-2	few	CASSLPGQGFYGYTF	TGTGCCAGCAGCTTGCCGGGACAGGGGTTCTATGGCTACACCTTC
TRBD1	TRBV27	TRBJ1-2	.	CASSFYGTGTGYYGYTF	TGTGCCAGCAGTTTTTATGGGACCGGGACAGGGTACTATGGCTACACCTTC
TRBD1	TRBV29-1	TRBJ1-5	.	CSVGGQGRQPQHF	TGCAGCGTTGGTGGACAGGGTAGACAGCCCCAGCATTTT
.	TRBV2	TRBJ2-2	few	CASSETAGELFF	TGTGCCAGCAGTGAAACGGCCGGGGAGCTGTTTTTT
TRBD1	TRBV27	TRBJ2-7	.	CASSKGTASSYEQYF	TGTGCCAGCTCCAAGGGGACAGCCAGCTCCTACGAGCAGTACTTC
.	TRBV18	TRBJ2-6	.	CASSPTFRGANVLTF	TGTGCCAGCTCACCCACCTTCAGAGGGGCCAACGTCCTGACTTTC
.	TRBV7-2	TRBJ2-7	once	CASSQANNEQYF	TGTGCCAGCAGCCAGGCGAATAACGAGCAGTACTTC
.	TRBV30	TRBJ1-1	.	CAWTQGWAEAFF	TGTGCCTGGACGCAGGGGTGGGCTGAAGCTTTCTTT
TRBD2	TRBV4-2	TRBJ2-7	once	CASSLRELAGGPSSSYEQYF	TGTGCCAGCAGCCTCCGTGAACTAGCGGGAGGGCCTTCGAGCTCCTACGAGCAGTACTTC
TRBD1	TRBV6-5	TRBJ1-3	few	CASSVDRSSGNTIYF	TGTGCCAGCAGTGTGGACAGGAGCTCTGGAAACACCATATATTTT
TRBD1	TRBV5-1	TRBJ2-5	.	CASSLQGAWETQYF	TGCGCCAGCAGCTTACAGGGGGCGTGGGAGACCCAGTACTTC
.	TRBV5-1	TRBJ2-1	medium-sized	CASSLVRGLEQFF	TGCGCCAGCAGCTTGGTAAGGGGCCTTGAGCAGTTCTTC
TRBD1	TRBV4-2	TRBJ2-5	.	CASSQRTGGETQYF	TGTGCCAGCAGCCAGAGGACAGGCGGGGAGACCCAGTACTTC
TRBD2	TRBV5-6	TRBJ2-1	.	CASSLATSGRWGEQFF	TGTGCCAGCAGCTTGGCCACCAGCGGGAGGTGGGGTGAGCAGTTCTTC
.	TRBV5-8	TRBJ1-4	medium-sized	CASSLYQAEKKLFF	TGTGCCAGCAGCTTGTATCAGGCAGAGAAAAAACTGTTTTTT
TRBD2	TRBV6-5	TRBJ2-1	.	CASSYATSGGYEQFF	TGTGCCAGCAGTTATGCGACTAGCGGGGGTTATGAGCAGTTCTTC
TRBD2	TRBV4-1	TRBJ2-3	.	CASSLLEATSAYTDTQYF	TGCGCCAGCAGCCTTCTCGAGGCGACTAGCGCCTACACAGATACGCAGTATTTT
TRBD1	TRBV6-1	TRBJ1-5	.	CASSALGGGSQPQHF	TGTGCCAGCAGTGCCTTAGGGGGCGGATCACAGCCCCAGCATTTT
.	TRBV28	TRBJ2-7	once	CASSFTASYEQYF	TGTGCCAGCAGTTTCACAGCCTCCTACGAGCAGTACTTC
TRBD1	TRBV28	TRBJ1-1	.	CASSPTDRGSEAFF	TGTGCCAGCAGTCCTACCGACAGGGGGTCTGAAGCTTTCTTT
TRBD2	TRBV5-1	TRBJ2-3	.	CASSLEVGGRGGLAGAPSTDTQYF	TGCGCCAGCAGCTTGGAGGTCGGGGGCCGGGGGGGGCTAGCGGGGGCCCCTAGCACAGATACGCAGTATTTT
.	TRBV7-2	TRBJ2-7	.	CASSSHPGVGDLYEQYF	TGTGCCAGCAGCTCCCATCCAGGGGTGGGGGACCTTTACGAGCAGTACTTC
TRBD1	TRBV19	TRBJ1-6	.	CASSISGTAYNSPLHF	TGTGCCAGTAGTATTTCCGGGACAGCGTATAATTCACCCCTCCACTTT
TRBD1	TRBV15	TRBJ1-1	once	CATSGGQLNTEAFF	TGTGCCACCAGCGGGGGACAGCTGAACACTGAAGCTTTCTTT
.	TRBV28	TRBJ1-1	few	CASSSSMNTEAFF	TGTGCCAGCAGTTCCTCTATGAACACTGAAGCTTTCTTT